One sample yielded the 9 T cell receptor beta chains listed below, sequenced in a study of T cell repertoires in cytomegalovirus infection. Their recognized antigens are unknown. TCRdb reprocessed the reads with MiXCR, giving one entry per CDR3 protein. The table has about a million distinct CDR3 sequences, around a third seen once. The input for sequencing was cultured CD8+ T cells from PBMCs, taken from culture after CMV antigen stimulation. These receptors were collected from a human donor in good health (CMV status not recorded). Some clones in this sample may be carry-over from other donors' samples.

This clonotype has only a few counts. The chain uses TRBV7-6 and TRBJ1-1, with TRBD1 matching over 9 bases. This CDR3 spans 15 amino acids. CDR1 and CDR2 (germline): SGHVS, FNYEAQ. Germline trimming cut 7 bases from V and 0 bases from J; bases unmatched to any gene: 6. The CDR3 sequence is CASKKDRGMNTEAFF. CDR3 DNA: TGTGCCAGCAAAAAAGACAGGGGGATGAACACTGAAGCTTTCTTT. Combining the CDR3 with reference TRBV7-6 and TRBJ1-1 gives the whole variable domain GAGVSQSPRYKVTKRGQDVALRCDPISGHVSLYWYRQALGQGPEFLTYFNYEAQQDKSGLPNDRFSAERPEGSISTLTIQRTEQRDSAMYRCASKKDRGMNTEAFFGQGTRLTVV.

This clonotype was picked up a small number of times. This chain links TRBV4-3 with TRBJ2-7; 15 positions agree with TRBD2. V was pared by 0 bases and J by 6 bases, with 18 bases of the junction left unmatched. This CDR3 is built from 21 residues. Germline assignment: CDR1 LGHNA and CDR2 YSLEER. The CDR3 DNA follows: TGCGCCAGCAGCCAAGAATCCCGGGCTGCCGGACTAGCGGGGGGGCCGGGCGAGCAGTACGTC. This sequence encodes CASSQESRAAGLAGGPGEQYV.

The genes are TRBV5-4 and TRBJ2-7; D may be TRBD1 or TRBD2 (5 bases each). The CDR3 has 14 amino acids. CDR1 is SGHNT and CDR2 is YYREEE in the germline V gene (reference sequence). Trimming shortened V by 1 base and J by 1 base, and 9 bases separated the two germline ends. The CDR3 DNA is TGTGCCAGCAGCTTGCGGGGCGCTTCCTACGAGCAGTACTTC. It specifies CASSLRGASYEQYF.

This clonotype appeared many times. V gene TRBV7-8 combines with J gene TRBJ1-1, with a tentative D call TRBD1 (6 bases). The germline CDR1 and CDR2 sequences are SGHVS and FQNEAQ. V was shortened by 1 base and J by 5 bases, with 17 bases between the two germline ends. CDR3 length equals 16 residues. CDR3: CASSLGTVQEGTEAFF. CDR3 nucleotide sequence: TGTGCCAGCAGCTTAGGGACAGTCCAGGAGGGGACTGAAGCTTTCTTT.

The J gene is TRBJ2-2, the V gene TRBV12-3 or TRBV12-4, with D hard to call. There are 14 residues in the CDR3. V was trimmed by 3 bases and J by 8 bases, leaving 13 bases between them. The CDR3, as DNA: TGTGCCAGCAGTTTCGTACCAGCCCTAGGGGAGCTGTTTTTT. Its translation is CASSFVPALGELFF.

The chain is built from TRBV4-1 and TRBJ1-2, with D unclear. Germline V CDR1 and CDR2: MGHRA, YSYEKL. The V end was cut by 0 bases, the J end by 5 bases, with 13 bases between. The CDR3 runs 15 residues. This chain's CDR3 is CASSQELFTDYGYTF. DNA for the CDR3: TGCGCCAGCAGCCAAGAACTCTTTACGGATTATGGCTACACCTTC.

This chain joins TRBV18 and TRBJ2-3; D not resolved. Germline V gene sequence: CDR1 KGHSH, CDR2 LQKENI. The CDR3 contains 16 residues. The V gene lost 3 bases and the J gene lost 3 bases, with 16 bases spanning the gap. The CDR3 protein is CASSPFGPLRTDTQYF. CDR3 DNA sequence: TGTGCCAGCTCACCTTTCGGACCACTTAGAACAGATACGCAGTATTTT.

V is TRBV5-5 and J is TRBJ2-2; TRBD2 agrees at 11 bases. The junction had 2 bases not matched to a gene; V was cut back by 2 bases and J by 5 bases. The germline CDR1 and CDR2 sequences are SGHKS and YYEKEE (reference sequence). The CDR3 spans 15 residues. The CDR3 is CASSFLAGGTGELFF. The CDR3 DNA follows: TGTGCCAGCAGCTTTCTAGCGGGGGGTACCGGGGAGCTGTTTTTT.

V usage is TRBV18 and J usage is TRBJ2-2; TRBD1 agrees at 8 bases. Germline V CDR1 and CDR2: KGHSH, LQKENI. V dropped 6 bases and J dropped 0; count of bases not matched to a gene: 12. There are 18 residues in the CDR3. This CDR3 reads CASSGPGTGGPNTGELFF. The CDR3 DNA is TGTGCCAGCTCGGGGCCCGGGACAGGCGGACCGAACACCGGGGAGCTGTTTTTT.